This T cell receptor beta chain was retrieved from a study of T cell responses to AZD1222 COVID-19 vaccine. Broader study findings: Breadth and depth of Spike-specific TCRs rose after two AZD1222 doses. Without day 14 samples, only post-peak T cell repertoires were studied. Clonal diversity may have been underestimated, and the donors were mostly white British, with more females than males.

This table comes from immunoSEQ multiplex PCR, and its TCRdb copy is limited to in-frame clones, with some not included. The data hold some 130,000 clones, with roughly nine tenths observed a single time. To note about this clone: Its antigen remains unidentified.

The V gene lost 0 bases and the J gene lost 4 bases, with 7 bases spanning the gap. The CDR3 runs to 13 residues. Germline V gives CDR1 SGDLS, CDR2 YYNGEE. This clonotype originated in an adult who received the AZD1222 COVID-19 vaccine. J is TRBJ2-5 and V is TRBV9; unclear D gene. This material consisted of peripheral blood, taken 28 days after the second AZD1222 dose. CDR3 sequence: CASSVGPRETQYF. The CDR3 DNA follows: TGTGCCAGCAGCGTAGGACCCAGAGAGACCCAGTACTTC.